A selection of T cell receptor beta chains follows, all from one sample in a study of blood T cell repertoires in COVID-19. Produced via immunoSEQ multiplex PCR; TCRdb's table is partial and in-frame only. The top ten hold under 11% of the sample, which has some 98,000 clones, approximately 82% seen once. Sample: peripheral blood. Receptor source: a man aged 70-80 years with acute or convalescent COVID-19. CDR3s include the opening cysteine and the closing phenylalanine or tryptophan. The order of the fields is clone size, D gene, J gene, V gene, CDR3 protein, CDR3 DNA. The D gene is left open where the match is weak. Not every row has a clone size; where given, it reads once, few, many or a size class.

. | TRBD2 | TRBJ2-3 | TRBV7-2 | CASSSPLTSGSITDTQYF | TGTGCCAGCAGCTCCCCTTTGACTAGCGGGAGTATAACAGATACGCAGTATTTT
. | TRBD1 | TRBJ1-1 | TRBV29-1 | CSVGDRGNTEAFF | TGCAGCGTGGGTGACAGGGGAAACACTGAAGCTTTCTTT
few | . | TRBJ1-5 | TRBV5-6 | CASSYRWAYNQPQHF | TGTGCCAGCAGCTATCGTTGGGCCTATAATCAGCCCCAGCATTTT
. | . | TRBJ2-3 | TRBV7-3 | CASSPGLQTDTQYF | TGTGCCAGCAGCCCCGGACTTCAGACAGATACGCAGTATTTT
. | TRBD1 | TRBJ1-6 | TRBV7-3 | CASSRGTARNSPLHF | TGTGCCAGCAGCCGAGGGACAGCACGGAATTCACCCCTCCACTTT
. | . | TRBJ2-3 | TRBV5-4 | CASSLRGITDTQYF | TGTGCCAGCAGCTTGAGGGGTATCACAGATACGCAGTATTTT
. | TRBD2 | TRBJ2-1 | TRBV2 | CASSEAGLAGGPGSSRFF | TGTGCCAGCAGTGAGGCTGGACTAGCGGGGGGGCCTGGGTCTTCACGGTTCTTC
. | . | TRBJ1-2 | TRBV11-2 | CASSLGWEHYGYTF | TGTGCCAGCAGCTTAGGCTGGGAGCACTATGGCTACACCTTC
. | . | TRBJ2-1 | TRBV27 | CASSFTRDSYNEQFF | TGTGCCAGCAGTTTCACGCGGGACTCCTACAATGAGCAGTTCTTC
. | . | TRBJ1-2 | TRBV2 | CASSRETGGGYTF | TGTGCCAGCAGTAGAGAGACAGGTGGTGGCTACACCTTC
. | . | TRBJ2-7 | TRBV5-6 | CASSRNRQLYEQYF | TGTGCCAGCAGCCGAAACCGACAACTCTACGAGCAGTACTTC
. | . | TRBJ1-1 | TRBV6-5 | CASNPNAGGTEAFF | TGTGCCAGCAACCCAAACGCCGGGGGGACTGAAGCTTTCTTT
. | . | TRBJ2-2 | TRBV5-1 | CASSREFTGELFF | TGCGCCAGCAGCAGGGAGTTCACCGGGGAGCTGTTTTTT
. | TRBD1 | TRBJ1-2 | TRBV5-5 | CASSLDGDRGNHGYTF | TGTGCCAGCAGCTTGGATGGGGACAGGGGGAACCATGGCTACACCTTC
. | . | TRBJ1-1 | TRBV6-5 | CASSRMGEVNEAFF | TGTGCCAGCAGTCGAATGGGGGAGGTCAATGAAGCTTTCTTT
. | . | TRBJ2-1 | TRBV5-1 | CASSLGFGGSYNEQFF | TGCGCCAGCAGCTTGGGGTTCGGGGGCTCCTACAATGAGCAGTTCTTC
. | . | TRBJ2-2 | TRBV9 | CASSSQTGLGGELFF | TGTGCCAGCAGCTCACAGACAGGTTTAGGCGGGGAGCTGTTTTTT
. | TRBD1 | TRBJ2-7 | TRBV6-2/TRBV6-3 | CASSWPGQKSPHEQYF | TGTGCCAGCAGTTGGCCGGGACAGAAGAGTCCCCACGAGCAGTACTTC
. | . | TRBJ1-6 | TRBV19 | CASSIAGTGSDNSPLHF | TGTGCCAGTAGTATAGCCGGCACAGGGTCCGATAATTCACCCCTCCACTTT
once | . | TRBJ1-1 | TRBV7-2 | CASSPDSLMNTEAFF | TGTGCCAGCAGCCCCGACAGTCTCATGAACACTGAAGCTTTCTTT
. | . | TRBJ1-2 | TRBV5-8 | CASSSIGRDYGYTF | TGTGCCAGCAGCTCCATCGGGAGGGACTATGGCTACACCTTC
. | TRBD1 | TRBJ1-2 | TRBV5-1 | CASSSRTGRVIDGYTF | TGCGCCAGCAGCTCGCGGACAGGGAGGGTTATAGATGGCTACACCTTC
. | . | TRBJ1-2 | TRBV29-1 | CSVEVIPGIYGYTF | TGCAGCGTTGAAGTCATCCCCGGTATCTATGGCTACACCTTC
. | TRBD1 | TRBJ1-5 | TRBV6-5 | CASSSDRARPQHF | TGTGCCAGCAGTTCGGACAGGGCACGGCCCCAGCATTTT
. | TRBD1 | TRBJ2-1 | TRBV7-2 | CASSLETGAIPYNEQFF | TGTGCCAGCAGCTTAGAGACAGGGGCTATACCCTACAATGAGCAGTTCTTC
. | TRBD1 | TRBJ1-2 | TRBV2 | CASIRDSHSPNYGYTF | TGTGCCAGCATCCGGGACAGCCATTCCCCTAACTATGGCTACACCTTC
. | . | TRBJ1-1 | TRBV28 | CASSVGHGTEAFF | TGTGCCAGCAGCGTGGGGCACGGCACTGAAGCTTTCTTT
. | . | TRBJ2-5 | TRBV7-2 | CASSLLSETQYF | TGTGCCAGCAGCTTACTGAGTGAGACCCAGTACTTC
. | . | TRBJ1-2 | TRBV27 | CASSLSGEVANYGYTF | TGTGCCAGCAGTTTATCCGGGGAGGTGGCTAACTATGGCTACACCTTC
. | . | TRBJ1-5 | TRBV30 | CAWSVGVSSQPQHF | TGTGCCTGGAGTGTGGGAGTTTCGAGTCAGCCCCAGCATTTT
. | TRBD1 | TRBJ1-4 | TRBV6-4 | CASSPTGGGEKLFF | TGTGCCAGCAGTCCGACAGGGGGAGGCGAAAAACTGTTTTTT
. | . | TRBJ2-7 | TRBV7-2 | CASSLSQRGEQYF | TGTGCCAGCAGCTTGAGTCAACGTGGTGAGCAGTACTTC
. | . | TRBJ1-2 | TRBV18 | CASSPEAYGYTF | TGTGCCAGCTCACCAGAAGCCTATGGCTACACCTTC
. | . | TRBJ1-1 | TRBV10-3 | CAIRLQELDTEAFF | TGTGCCATCAGGCTACAGGAGCTGGACACTGAAGCTTTCTTT
. | . | TRBJ1-4 | TRBV28 | CASSPPPGEKLFF | TGTGCCAGCAGTCCCCCCCCGGGTGAAAAACTGTTTTTT
. | TRBD1 | TRBJ1-5 | TRBV7-8 | CASSRDRASRDQPQHF | TGTGCCAGCAGCCGTGACAGGGCGAGTCGAGATCAGCCCCAGCATTTT
. | . | TRBJ2-2 | TRBV19 | CASTRAGGFGTGELFF | TGTGCCAGCACGAGGGCTGGGGGGTTCGGCACCGGGGAGCTGTTTTTT
. | . | TRBJ1-2 | TRBV3-1/TRBV3-2 | CASSKGRNYGYTF | TGTGCCAGCAGCAAAGGCAGGAACTATGGCTACACCTTC
. | TRBD1 | TRBJ2-7 | TRBV28 | CASSPPSRDRDEQYF | TGTGCCAGCAGTCCCCCGTCCCGGGACAGGGACGAGCAGTACTTC
once | TRBD2 | TRBJ2-2 | TRBV24-1 | CATRGANTGELFF | TGTGCCACGCGGGGGGCAAACACCGGGGAGCTGTTTTTT
. | TRBD2 | TRBJ2-1 | TRBV6-7 | CATRTSGGNEQFF | TGTGCCACCCGGACTAGCGGAGGTAATGAGCAGTTCTTC